Listed below are T cell receptor beta chains from one sample, sequenced in a study of graft-versus-host responses after intestinal transplantation. The antigens of these receptors remain unknown. This table comes from immunoSEQ multiplex PCR, and its TCRdb copy is limited to in-frame clones, with some not included. The sample has tens of thousands of clones; almost 85% are singletons. The sequenced sample was unstimulated CD8+ T cells sorted from spleen or lymph node cells, obtained before transplant. Every receptor here comes from a human donor who was the organ donor for an intestinal transplant. Both conserved end residues are part of each CDR3. The D gene is left open where the match is weak. Not every row has a clone size; where given, it reads once, few, many or a size class.

D gene,clone size,J gene,V gene,CDR3 DNA,CDR3 protein
.,.,TRBJ2-3,TRBV7-6,TGTGCCAGCAGCTTAGGCCTAGAGGGGGATACGCAGTATTTT,CASSLGLEGDTQYF
.,.,TRBJ2-7,TRBV10-3,TGTGCCATCAGTGAGTCGGGGGCGGGAGACTACGAGCAGTACTTC,CAISESGAGDYEQYF
.,.,TRBJ1-5,TRBV29-1,TGCAGCGTGGGTAGCGTTCCTAGCAATCAGCCCCAGCATTTT,CSVGSVPSNQPQHF
.,.,TRBJ1-1,TRBV27,TGTGCCAGCAGTTTTGCCCGGGGGAACACTGAAGCTTTCTTT,CASSFARGNTEAFF
.,.,TRBJ1-4,TRBV2,TGTGCCAGCAGTGACAGGGCAACTAATGAAAAACTGTTTTTT,CASSDRATNEKLFF
TRBD2,.,TRBJ2-7,TRBV6-5,TGTGCCAGCAGAGCGGGACTAGCTGAAACCTACGAGCAGTACTTC,CASRAGLAETYEQYF
.,.,TRBJ2-7,TRBV5-6,TGTGCCAGCAGCTTCCCCAGAGGCGGCCCCTACGAGCAGTACTTC,CASSFPRGGPYEQYF
.,.,TRBJ2-7,TRBV5-1,TGCGCCAGCAAAGGCGGGTCCGATAACTACGAGCAGTACTTC,CASKGGSDNYEQYF
.,.,TRBJ2-1,TRBV7-8,TGTGCCAGCAGCTTGGGACGGCGGGGTGAGCAGTTCTTC,CASSLGRRGEQFF
.,.,TRBJ2-3,TRBV10-1,TGCGCCAGCAGTGAGTCGAGGGCAAGCACAGATACGCAGTATTTT,CASSESRASTDTQYF
.,.,TRBJ2-2,TRBV5-1,TGCGCCAGCAGCTTAGCGCTCAACACCGGGGAGCTGTTTTTT,CASSLALNTGELFF
.,.,TRBJ2-7,TRBV9,TGTGCCAGCAGCGTAGGTGGGGGGGCCTATATAAACGAGCAGTACTTC,CASSVGGGAYINEQYF
TRBD2,.,TRBJ2-4,TRBV7-8,TGTGCCAGCAGCTTAGAGGGTAGCGGGGCCAAAAACATTCAGTACTTC,CASSLEGSGAKNIQYF
.,.,TRBJ1-2,TRBV4-1,TGCGCCAGCAGCCAAGAATGGACGGCGCCCTCCTCTAAATATGGCTACACCTTC,CASSQEWTAPSSKYGYTF
.,.,TRBJ1-4,TRBV7-9,TGTGCCAGCAGCTCGACAGGTGCAACTAATGAAAAACTGTTTTTT,CASSSTGATNEKLFF
.,.,TRBJ1-3,TRBV15,TGTGCCACCAGCAGCTCTGGAAACACCATATATTTT,CATSSSGNTIYF
TRBD2,.,TRBJ2-5,TRBV11-2,TGTGCCAGCAGCGAGGGGACTAGCGGGAGGGATAAGTACTTC,CASSEGTSGRDKYF
.,.,TRBJ1-1,TRBV27,TGTGCCAGCAGTTCGGTGAACACTGAAGCTTTCTTT,CASSSVNTEAFF
.,.,TRBJ2-2,TRBV21-1,TGTGCCAGCAGCAAGTCCCGGACTAGCCGTAACACCGGGGAGCTGTTTTTT,CASSKSRTSRNTGELFF
TRBD2,.,TRBJ2-1,TRBV19,TGTGCCAGTAGTATAGCTGAGCGGGGGTACAATGAGCAGTTCTTC,CASSIAERGYNEQFF
.,.,TRBJ2-3,TRBV11-2,TGTGCCAGCAGCCCTCCCGTCGTCACAGATACGCAGTATTTT,CASSPPVVTDTQYF
TRBD1,.,TRBJ1-2,TRBV9,TGTGCCAGCAGCGTAGCGGGGGCAGGGGGCGCCTATGGCTACACCTTC,CASSVAGAGGAYGYTF
TRBD2,few,TRBJ2-5,TRBV27,TGTGCCAGCAGTACGCGACTAGCGGGCCACCAAGAGACCCAGTACTTC,CASSTRLAGHQETQYF
.,.,TRBJ2-7,TRBV4-1,TGCGCCAGCAGCCAAGTGTCTGGCCGCTCCTCCTACGAGCAGTACTTC,CASSQVSGRSSYEQYF
.,.,TRBJ1-1,TRBV27,TGTGCCAGCCGCCTAGGAGAGACTGAAGCTTTCTTT,CASRLGETEAFF
TRBD2,.,TRBJ2-1,TRBV23-1,TGCGCCAGCAGTCAATCGAAAGCGGGAGCAGATCCCACACTCGATGAGCAGTTCTTC,CASSQSKAGADPTLDEQFF
TRBD1,.,TRBJ1-5,TRBV19,TGTGCCAGTAGTATAGATGGGGTAGAGGACAGGGGACAGCCCCAGCATTTT,CASSIDGVEDRGQPQHF
TRBD1,.,TRBJ1-1,TRBV9,TGTGCCAGCAGCGTACAGGGGGTGGACACTGAAGCTTTCTTT,CASSVQGVDTEAFF
.,.,TRBJ2-4,TRBV7-9,TGTGCCAGCAGCTTGAGCACACAGGGACACATTCAGTACTTC,CASSLSTQGHIQYF